This TCR beta chain was profiled in a study of shared clonotypes between healthy human individuals. Trimming pared 2 bases from V and 4 bases from J, leaving 8 bases between. This CDR3 region has 13 residues. The germline gives CDR1 MNHEY, CDR2 SMNVEV (reference sequence). Whole-study findings and limits: Rarefaction gave evidence that sorted-subset sequencing remained incomplete despite large depth. Sequencing depth was expected to influence donor clonotype sharing. Memory subsets had estimated richness that was generally smaller than that of naive subsets.

Profiled with immunoSEQ multiplex PCR; TCRdb holds only in-frame clones, not every one. The sample has about 2.4 million clones; approximately 93% are singletons. To note about this clone: The antigen remains undetermined. Other DNA sequences from this sample encode an identical CDR3 as well.

Investigators divided CD4+ cells into CD45RA+ naive and CD45RA-negative memory subsets. The chain combines TRBV27 with TRBJ1-1; no definite D call. This TCR came from a man aged 18 to 30 in good health. Some clones in this sample may be carry-over from other donors' samples. Source material: naive CD4+ T cells from PBMCs. Subset in this sample: CD45RA+ positively selected. The chain's CDR3 is CASSLEGGTEAFF. The CDR3 DNA is TGTGCCAGCAGTTTAGAAGGAGGCACTGAAGCTTTCTTT.